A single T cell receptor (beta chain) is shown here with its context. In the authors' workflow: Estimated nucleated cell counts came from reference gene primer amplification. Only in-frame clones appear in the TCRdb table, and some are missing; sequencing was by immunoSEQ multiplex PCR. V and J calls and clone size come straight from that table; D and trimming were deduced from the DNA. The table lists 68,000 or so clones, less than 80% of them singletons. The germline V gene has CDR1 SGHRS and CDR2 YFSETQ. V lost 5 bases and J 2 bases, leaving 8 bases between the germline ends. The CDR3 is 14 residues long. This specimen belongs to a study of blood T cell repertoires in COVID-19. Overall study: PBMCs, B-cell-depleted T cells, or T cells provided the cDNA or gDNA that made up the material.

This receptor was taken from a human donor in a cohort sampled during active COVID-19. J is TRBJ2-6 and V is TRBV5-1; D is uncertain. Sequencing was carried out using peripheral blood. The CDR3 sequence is CASSLVPGANVLTF. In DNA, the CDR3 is TGCGCCAGCAGTCTAGTACCTGGGGCCAACGTCCTGACTTTC.